Listed here are 18 T cell receptor beta chains from one sample, sequenced in a study of beta chain features in type 1 diabetes (dated by TCRdb to between 2018 and 2020). To prepare the library, the immunoSEQ multiplex PCR assay was applied. The entire isolated RNA was reverse transcribed using the High Capacity cDNA Reverse Transcription Kit, and thus expressed TCRB transcripts were sequenced. TCRdb took this table from immuneACCESS and kept in-frame rearrangements with V and J called. Such tables lack part of the clones; where checked against another copy, unresolved V genes explain under half of the gap, and the rest is unexplained. Within this sample are under 900,000 clones, with roughly a sixth of them counted one time only. The top ten clones comprise 0.023% of the sample. The sequencing sample was made of naive CD4+ T cells from blood. Per the publication, the cell subset or site label means: true naive CD4+ T cells. These TCRs come from a woman aged 18-29 years in good health.

In its sample, this clone was seen a few times. The chain carries TRBV11-1 and TRBJ2-1, with D perhaps TRBD1 (8 bases). The CDR3 is 18 residues long. V was shortened by 1 base and J by 5 bases, with 21 bases between the two germline ends. CDR1 SGHAT and CDR2 FQDESV come from the germline V gene (reference sequence). This CDR3 reads CASSLVLSGQGGDNEQFF. The CDR3 bases are TGTGCCAGCAGCTTAGTACTGAGCGGACAGGGAGGGGACAATGAGCAGTTCTTC.

The chain carries TRBV18 and TRBJ1-5, with D possibly being TRBD1 (5 bases). In germline, CDR1 is KGHSH, CDR2 LQKENI. CDR3 length: 14 residues. The germline V and J ends were trimmed by 5 bases and 3 bases, with 11 bases remaining between them. CDR3 DNA: TGTGCCAGCTCAAACCAGGGTTCCAATCAGCCCCAGCATTTT. This gives the protein CASSNQGSNQPQHF.

The J gene is TRBJ2-4, the V gene TRBV28; D tentatively reads TRBD1 or TRBD2 (5 bases each). Germline lookup yields CDR1 MDHEN and CDR2 SYDVKM. Trimming took off 5 bases at V and 2 bases at J, with 28 bases between the two ends. There are 20 residues in the CDR3. The CDR3 DNA reads TGTGCCAGCAGTAATTGGGGCCCGTTATCGCATGCCGGGACCAAAAACATTCAGTACTTC. It codes for CASSNWGPLSHAGTKNIQYF. Using reference TRBV28 and TRBJ2-4 for the parts outside the CDR3, the full variable domain is DVKVTQSSRYLVKRTGEKVFLECVQDMDHENMFWYRQDPGLGLRLIYFSYDVKMKEKGDIPEGYSVSREKKERFSLILESASTNQTSMYLCASSNWGPLSHAGTKNIQYFGAGTRLSVL.

This clone was counted a few times. This sequence joins TRBV9 and TRBJ2-2; D gene ambiguous. Trimming took off 2 bases at V and 3 bases at J, with 8 bases between the two ends. The CDR3 length is 14 residues. CDR1 is SGDLS and CDR2 is YYNGEE in the germline V gene. The CDR3 coding sequence is TGTGCCAGCAGCGTGGGGATCTACACCGGGGAGCTGTTTTTT. Translated, it gives CASSVGIYTGELFF.

A word on this clone: This specimen includes other DNA sequences encoding the same CDR3. The J gene is TRBJ2-7, the V gene TRBV5-1; 7 bases fit TRBD1. Germline trimming cut 4 bases from V and 2 bases from J; bases unmatched to any gene: 3. The CDR3 consists of 13 residues. From germline, CDR1 is SGHRS and CDR2 YFSETQ. CDR3 sequence: CASSLTGAYEQYF. For the CDR3, the DNA is TGCGCCAGCAGCCTAACAGGGGCCTACGAGCAGTACTTC.

This clone turned up a few times. The chain uses TRBV4-2 and TRBJ2-1; TRBD2 matches 9 bases. The CDR3 contains 20 residues. V trimming: 0 bases; J trimming: 0 bases; junction bases outside the gene matches: 12. Germline V gene lookup returns CDR1 LGHNA and CDR2 YNFKEQ. CDR3 sequence (DNA): TGTGCCAGCAGCCAAGATCCCCGGGGAGGCGGGAGGGGCTCCTACAATGAGCAGTTCTTC. Translation gives CASSQDPRGGGRGSYNEQFF.

The rearrangement links TRBV5-1 to TRBJ2-2, with TRBD2 matching over 9 bases. The CDR3 has 16 residues. From germline, CDR1 is SGHRS and CDR2 YFSETQ. Unmatched junction bases numbered 3, after V lost 0 bases and J lost 3 bases. The CDR3 spells CASSLAGTSYTGELFF. Written as DNA, the CDR3 is TGCGCCAGCAGCTTGGCCGGGACTAGCTACACCGGGGAGCTGTTTTTT. Variable domain in full (rest from reference TRBV5-1 and TRBJ2-2): KAGVTQTPRYLIKTRGQQVTLSCSPISGHRSVSWYQQTPGQGLQFLFEYFSETQRNKGNFPGRFSGRQFSNSRSEMNVSTLELGDSALYLCASSLAGTSYTGELFFGEGSRLTVL.

This clone was recorded a few times. The chain links TRBV7-3 to TRBJ2-7; either TRBD1 or TRBD2 may supply D (5 bases each). From germline, CDR1 is SGHTA and CDR2 FQGTGA. The V gene lost 5 bases and the J gene lost 7 bases, with 12 bases spanning the gap. CDR3 size: 12 residues. The chain's CDR3 is CASSLQGGEQYF. The CDR3 DNA follows: TGTGCCAGCAGCCTTCAGGGCGGGGAGCAGTACTTC.

This clone came up a few times. The chain carries TRBV7-9 and TRBJ1-1; D may be TRBD1 (5 bases). Germline V lookup: CDR1 SEHNR, CDR2 FQNEAQ (reference sequence). V lost 5 bases to trimming and J lost 6 bases, with 16 bases between them. CDR3 length equals 14 residues. The DNA for the CDR3 is TGTGCCAGCAGCCCGAGCGGGGGGAGCCCTGAAGCTTTCTTT. It translates to CASSPSGGSPEAFF.

Only a few counts were recorded for this clone. V is TRBV7-3 and J is TRBJ1-1; D is uncertain. Germline CDR1 reads SGHTA; CDR2 reads FQGTGA. Trimming cost V 1 base and J 1 base, with 10 bases left between them. The CDR3 covers 15 residues. CDR3 sequence: CASSLMREGNTEAFF. CDR3 in DNA: TGTGCCAGCAGCTTAATGAGGGAGGGGAACACTGAAGCTTTCTTT.

This clone was picked up a small number of times. V and J are TRBV9 and TRBJ2-1, with D hard to call. The length of the CDR3 is 14 residues. Per germline, CDR1 SGDLS and CDR2 YYNGEE. Between the trimmed V and J ends, which lost 0 bases and 6 bases, there was a span of 10 bases. CDR3 sequence reads: CASSVAEGRNEQFF. The CDR3 region has the DNA TGTGCCAGCAGCGTAGCTGAAGGCCGCAATGAGCAGTTCTTC.

This rearrangement joins TRBV6-6 to TRBJ2-3; D unresolved. This CDR3 comprises 14 residues. Trimming removed 10 bases from V and 1 base from J, with 15 bases in between. The V gene's germline CDR1 is MNHNY and CDR2 SVGAGI (reference sequence). The CDR3 DNA follows: TGTGCCACCCGACTTATGAGTCGCACAGATACGCAGTATTTT. Translation gives CATRLMSRTDTQYF.

This clone was recorded a few times. The J gene is TRBJ2-2, the V gene TRBV7-2; TRBD1 matches 9 bases. The CDR3 has 17 residues. J lost 7 bases, V lost 6 bases, and 15 bases had no gene match. CDR1 is SGHTA, CDR2 FQGNSA, per germline. For the CDR3, the DNA is TGTGCCAGCAGGCGCAACGCGGGACAGGGTTTGAACGGGGAGCTGTTTTTT. Amino acid sequence: CASRRNAGQGLNGELFF.

The V call is TRBV5-1, the J call TRBJ2-1, with 10 nucleotides matching TRBD2. The length of the CDR3 is 15 residues. Per germline, CDR1 SGHRS and CDR2 YFSETQ. J lost 3 bases, V lost 4 bases, and 4 bases had no gene match. This CDR3 is CASSLTSGYYNEQFF. CDR3 nucleotide sequence: TGCGCCAGCAGCCTGACTAGCGGGTACTACAATGAGCAGTTCTTC.

The V call is TRBV7-2, the J call TRBJ2-1; 7 bases match TRBD2. The CDR3 runs 18 residues. V was pared by 0 bases and J by 0 bases, with 8 bases of the junction left unmatched. In germline, CDR1 is SGHTA, CDR2 FQGNSA. This CDR3 reads CASSLAAGGFGSYNEQFF. The CDR3 nucleotides read TGTGCCAGCAGCTTAGCCGCCGGGGGGTTCGGCTCCTACAATGAGCAGTTCTTC.

The chain uses TRBV11-3 and TRBJ2-1; D may be TRBD2 (6 bases). The germline V and J ends were trimmed by 9 bases and 7 bases, with 13 bases remaining between them. This CDR3 comprises 12 residues. Germline lookup yields CDR1 SGHNT and CDR2 YENEEA. CDR3 bases: TGTGCCAGTGGGGCGGCGGGAAATGAGCAGTTCTTC. Its translation is CASGAAGNEQFF.

The chain combines TRBV28 with TRBJ2-3; no clear D gene. The CDR3 consists of 19 residues. Germline assignment: CDR1 MDHEN and CDR2 SYDVKM. Deletions cut 6 bases from V and 0 bases from J, with 25 bases between. The CDR3 DNA sequence: TGTGCCAGCAGGGCCGACCGAGTCAGATTACCCTCTAGCACAGATACGCAGTATTTT. This codes for CASRADRVRLPSSTDTQYF.

Points on this clone: A read error may account for a junction end that differs from germline. This chain uses TRBV5-1 with TRBJ2-2; 9 bases agree with TRBD2. This CDR3 is 15 amino acids long. CDR1 and CDR2 from the germline V gene are SGHRS and YFSETQ. CDR3: CASSFRGRDGGDLFF. CDR3 DNA: TGCGCCAGCAGCTTCCGCGGGAGGGACGGCGGGGACCTGTTTTTT.